These 6 T cell receptor beta chains originate from one sample sequenced in a study of CD8+ T cells in alopecia areata (dated by TCRdb to the late 2010s). The time point label here, explained by the study, means: baseline before oral tofacitinib. The library was produced with the immunoSEQ multiplex PCR assay. RNA was extracted from all samples and reverse transcribed into cDNA, which served as template for TCR sequencing. What TCRdb holds here is the immuneACCESS table cut down to in-frame rearrangements. Part of the clones is not present; checked against another copy, under half of the missing clones reflect an unresolved V gene, and the others are unexplained. The sample table lists 220,000 or so clones, about three fifths of them with a count of one. The ten largest clones take up more than 0.4% of the sample. The sample was CD4+ T cells sorted from blood, taken at week 0. These receptors were collected from a human donor with alopecia areata.

There are a few counts of this clone. V is TRBV18 and J is TRBJ1-1; 7 nucleotides agree with TRBD1. V dropped 8 bases and J dropped 0; count of bases not matched to a gene: 3. CDR1 and CDR2 (germline): KGHSH, LQKENI. The CDR3 has 13 residues. CDR3 coding DNA: TGTGCCAGCCGACAGGGCATGAACACTGAAGCTTTCTTT. Translation gives CASRQGMNTEAFF.

The chain is built from TRBV29-1 and TRBJ1-1; D unresolved. This CDR3 region has 13 residues. Trimming removed 7 bases at V and 3 bases at J, with 15 bases between. Per germline, CDR1 SQVTM and CDR2 ANQGSEA. DNA of the CDR3: TGCAGCGCCACTTCCCGGGGTTACACTGAAGCTTTCTTT. Translated: CSATSRGYTEAFF.

This clone came up a few times. The chain employs TRBV29-1 and TRBJ1-1; 7 bases map to TRBD1. Germline-derived CDR1 and CDR2 are SQVTM and ANQGSEA. CDR3 length: 13 residues. Losses at the gene ends were 4 bases for V and 3 bases for J; bases not matched to a gene: 5. In nucleotides, the CDR3 is TGCAGCGTTGCCGGCAGGGGGTACACTGAAGCTTTCTTT. Amino acid sequence: CSVAGRGYTEAFF.

The rearrangement joins TRBV6-5 to TRBJ1-1; the D is unclear. V was clipped by 0 bases and J by 8 bases, with 13 bases between them. The CDR3 is 14 residues long. Germline V CDR1 and CDR2: MNHEY, SVGAGI. The CDR3 DNA is TGTGCCAGCAGTTACTCAGCAGCCCTCGGAGAAGCTTTCTTT. Translating it yields CASSYSAALGEAFF.

This clone was found once. This chain joins TRBV5-6 and TRBJ2-6, with a possible D match to TRBD1 (5 bases). This CDR3 is 14 amino acids long. V shed 4 bases and J shed 4 bases, with 9 bases lying between them. In germline, CDR1 is SGHDT, CDR2 YYEEEE. The CDR3 sequence: CASSNSGGANVLTF. DNA of the CDR3: TGTGCCAGCAGCAACTCAGGGGGGGCCAACGTCCTGACTTTC.

The chain has TRBV4-1 and TRBJ1-4, with D tentatively TRBD1 (6 bases). The V gene lost 2 bases and the J gene lost 5 bases, with 12 bases spanning the gap. The germline CDR1 and CDR2 sequences are MGHRA and YSYEKL. This CDR3 region has 15 residues. CDR3 in amino acids: CASSQYWTENEKLFF. The DNA for the CDR3 is TGCGCCAGCAGCCAATACTGGACAGAGAATGAAAAACTGTTTTTT.